The sequence of this T cell receptor beta chain was determined in a study of neurological immune-mediated disorders. The cDNA was produced through 5'RACE with 10-nucleotide random UMIs. TCRdb re-called the 5' RACE reads with MiXCR, one entry per CDR3 protein. The sample lists 20,000 to 25,000 distinct CDR3 sequences, over 9.5% occurring once. Relative to its sample, this clonotype is medium-sized. 2 million unsorted PBMCs were stored in RNAlater at -80 °C before RNA extraction. With 6 bases removed from V and 3 bases from J, the gap between germline ends came to 12 bases. Germline lookup yields CDR1 DFQATT and CDR2 SNEGSKA (reference sequence). The CDR3 runs 13 residues.

This chain joins TRBV20-1 and TRBJ1-3; TRBD1 might be the D (5 bases). The receptor comes from a woman aged 55-70 years with HTLV-1-associated myelopathy (HAM/TSP). Sequenced material: PBMCs. In DNA form, the CDR3 reads TGCAGTGCCTTCAGGGTCTTTGGAAACACCATATATTTT. It yields the protein CSAFRVFGNTIYF.